Detailed here is one TCR beta chain. Its cognate antigen is unknown. For each subset, genomic DNA was distributed in equal portions over several immunoSEQ plates. Profiled with immunoSEQ multiplex PCR; TCRdb holds only in-frame clones, not every one. The sample consists of roughly 2 million clones, 90% to 95% of them appearing once. The data originate from a study of shared clonotypes between healthy human individuals. The study, taken as a whole, reports: Shared clonotypes: roughly 4.5% naive CD4, around 3.4% naive CD8, about 2.5% memory CD4, about 0.4% memory CD8. A reduction in generation probabilities was seen for non-shared clonotypes relative to those shared by all four donors.

The V end was cut by 4 bases, the J end by 4 bases, with 11 bases between. The germline CDR1 and CDR2 sequences are SNHLY and FYNNEI. CDR3 size: 14 residues. The sequence was obtained from a man aged 18 to 29 in good health. Material for sequencing was naive CD4+ T cells sorted from blood. The subset: CD45RA+ positively selected. The V call is TRBV2, the J call TRBJ2-1, with D hard to call. The CDR3 sequence is CASSVHQTYNEQFF. The CDR3 DNA reads as TGTGCCAGCAGTGTGCACCAGACTTACAATGAGCAGTTCTTC.